Below, 6 T cell receptor beta chains from the same sample are listed, as sequenced in a study of T cell repertoires in cytomegalovirus infection. No antigens are known for them. MiXCR was run by TCRdb on the reads, yielding one entry per CDR3 protein. Of about 400,000 distinct CDR3 sequences in the sample, 34% are singletons; the top ten hold roughly 13%. The specimen comprised cultured PBMCs, sampled from culture after CMV antigen stimulation. Receptor source: a human donor in good health (CMV status not recorded). Some clones in this sample may be carry-over from other donors' samples.

The sample holds many counts of this clonotype. The CDR3 region is CASSLRVTNTEAFF. The CDR3 nucleotides read TGTGCCAGCAGCTTACGGGTTACGAACACTGAAGCTTTCTTT. The chain recombines TRBV7-9 with TRBJ1-1, with no clear D. Trimming took off 2 bases at V and 1 base at J, with 8 bases between the two ends. Germline CDR1 reads SEHNR; CDR2 reads FQNEAQ (reference sequence). This CDR3 is built from 14 residues. The whole variable domain, remainder taken from reference TRBV7-9 and TRBJ1-1, is DTGVSQNPRHKITKRGQNVTFRCDPISEHNRLYWYRQTLGQGPEFLTYFQNEAQLEKSRLLSDRFSAERPKGSFSTLEIQRTEQGDSAMYLCASSLRVTNTEAFFGQGTRLTVV.

This clonotype has at least ten counts. The V call is TRBV7-2, the J call TRBJ1-2; a weak D match, TRBD1 (5 bases). CDR1 is SGHTA, CDR2 FQGNSA, per germline. This CDR3 has 14 amino acids. Trimming shortened V by 5 bases and J by 4 bases, and 14 bases separated the two germline ends. As DNA, the CDR3 is TGTGCCAGCAGCACACGACAGAGCATCTATGGCTACACCTTC. It is translated as CASSTRQSIYGYTF.

This chain connects TRBV6-2 or TRBV6-3 to TRBJ2-4; D call uncertain. CDR1 is MNHEY, CDR2 SVGEGT, per germline. The CDR3 is 13 amino acids. Trimming removed 6 bases from V and 7 bases from J, with 13 bases in between. The CDR3 here is CASRLTSVNIQYF. As DNA, the CDR3 is TGTGCCAGCAGGTTAACCTCAGTCAACATTCAGTACTTC.

V and J are TRBV7-2 and TRBJ1-5; D uncertain. Germline loops: CDR1 SGHTA, CDR2 FQGNSA. V lost 5 bases to trimming and J lost 3 bases, with 11 bases between them. The CDR3 covers 14 residues. The chain's CDR3 is CASSQGRNNQPQHF. DNA for the CDR3: TGTGCCAGCAGCCAAGGACGGAACAATCAGCCCCAGCATTTT.

The J gene is TRBJ2-7, the V gene TRBV7-6, with 9 bases identical to TRBD2. V lost 3 bases, J lost 1 base, and 4 bases stayed unmatched. This CDR3 region has 15 residues. Germline CDR1 is SGHVS and CDR2 is FNYEAQ. CDR3 sequence reads: CASSLSSGRSYEQYF. The CDR3 nucleotides read TGTGCCAGCAGCTTGAGTAGCGGGAGATCCTACGAGCAGTACTTC.

The rearrangement links TRBV20-1 to TRBJ1-1, with D possibly TRBD1 on 5 matching bases. Trimming stripped 0 bases from V and 1 base from J, with 18 bases between. In germline, CDR1 is DFQATT, CDR2 SNEGSKA (reference sequence). This CDR3 region has 17 residues. The CDR3: CSARDLSRGRKNTEAFF. The CDR3 DNA sequence: TGCAGTGCTAGAGATCTGAGCCGGGGACGAAAGAACACTGAAGCTTTCTTT.